This T cell receptor (beta chain) was obtained from a study of control samples from healthy donors and cancer patients. This table comes from immunoSEQ multiplex PCR, and its TCRdb copy is limited to in-frame clones, with some not included. The data hold some 82,000 clones, with around 84% observed a single time. Germline V gene sequence: CDR1 SGDLS, CDR2 YYNGEE. The CDR3 consists of 15 residues. Trimming took 0 bases from V and 1 from J, leaving 9 bases between them. This chain uses TRBV9 with TRBJ2-3, with D hard to call. This clonotype was sampled from a man in his 60s with head and neck cancer. The specimen was PBMCs. CDR3 bases: TGTGCCAGCAGCGTAGCTAGTAGGGGCACAGATACGCAGTATTTT. This sequence encodes CASSVASRGTDTQYF.